The present TCR beta chain was sequenced within a study of OX40 agonist ivuxolimab in advanced cancers. This clone was detected a few times. As yet, its antigen is unknown. The CDR3 has 13 amino acids. Per germline, CDR1 SGDLS and CDR2 YYNGEE. V shed 5 bases and J shed 2 bases, with 11 bases lying between them. Blood specimens came from baseline, cycle 4 day 1, and cycle 7 day 1. The study, taken as a whole, reports: Low clonal expansion, among the lowest seen, marked partial responders at 0.1-3.0 mg/kg. Antigen targets of the expanded peripheral T cells went undetermined.

Profiling relied on immunoSEQ multiplex PCR, and the TCRdb table lists in-frame clones only, not all of them. The table includes 60,000 or so clones, around four fifths detected once. The chain has TRBV9 and TRBJ2-7; TRBD1 or TRBD2 may be the D gene (5 bases each). This clonotype originated in an adult with an advanced solid tumor such as melanoma, head and neck, liver or kidney cancer. Material: CD4+ or CD8+ T cells sorted from blood, obtained in a trial of the OX40 agonist ivuxolimab. The CDR3 DNA reads TGTGCCAGCAGTGGGGGTCCCACCTACGAGCAGTACTTC. It encodes CASSGGPTYEQYF.